A single sample gave rise to the 26 T cell receptor beta chains below, sequenced in a study of neurological immune-mediated disorders (dated by TCRdb to between 2019 and 2020). Preparation of the library involved 5' RACE. For sequencing, an Illumina HiSeq 2500 was employed. In TCRdb, the public reads were trimmed at Q25 with fastp and aligned with MiXCR, with productive beta chains retained. Rows are combined by CDR3 protein, so each entry shows the most common genes and DNA. Across this sample there are under 75,000 distinct CDR3 sequences, with about 5% seen only once. Approximately 5.1% of the sample goes to the ten largest clones. Sequencing was done on a sample of PBMCs. All receptors derive from a human donor with multiple sclerosis. The donor label of this sample is uncertain.

V is TRBV30 and J is TRBJ1-1; D gene unclear. The CDR3 spans 13 residues. V lost 4 bases to trimming and J lost 0 bases, with 9 bases between them. Per the germline V gene, CDR1 is GTSNPN and CDR2 is SVGIG (reference sequence). CDR3 in DNA: TGTGCCTGGATGGGCAGCATGAACACTGAAGCTTTCTTT. Encoded protein: CAWMGSMNTEAFF.

This clonotype was recorded at least ten times. This chain uses TRBV7-2 with TRBJ2-2; D uncertain. The CDR3 consists of 14 residues. V lost 1 base, J lost 2 bases, and 5 bases lay in between. The germline CDR1 and CDR2 sequences are SGHTA and FQGNSA. CDR3 in amino acids: CASSLVSNTGELFF. CDR3 nucleotides: TGTGCCAGCAGCTTAGTCAGCAACACCGGGGAGCTGTTTTTT.

In this sample, this clonotype turned up many times. The chain has TRBV9 and TRBJ1-2; TRBD1 agrees at 8 bases. The CDR3 runs 14 residues. The germline CDR1 and CDR2 sequences are SGDLS and YYNGEE. Trimming cost V 0 bases and J 5 bases; bases outside gene matches: 3. In DNA form, the CDR3 reads TGTGCCAGCAGCGTAGGGACAGGGAAATATGGCTACACCTTC. This sequence encodes CASSVGTGKYGYTF.

This clonotype was seen repeatedly, ten times or more. The chain employs TRBV10-3 and TRBJ2-7; 7 bases are a match to TRBD2. CDR3 length: 14 residues. Germline V gene data show CDR1 as ENHRY and CDR2 as SYGVKD. V lost 3 bases and J lost 3; bases outside the gene matches: 5. The CDR3 DNA is TGTGCCATCAGTGATCCGGGGGGTAGCTACGAGCAGTACTTC. Protein product: CAISDPGGSYEQYF.

This chain joins TRBV5-5 and TRBJ1-1; D gene ambiguous. The V gene lost 0 bases and the J gene lost 0 bases, with 15 bases spanning the gap. Germline V lookup: CDR1 SGHKS, CDR2 YYEKEE (reference sequence). This CDR3 is built from 17 residues. As DNA, the CDR3 is TGTGCCAGCAGCTTGGCCGGGTTTCGGCTATTGAACACTGAAGCTTTCTTT. Residues: CASSLAGFRLLNTEAFF.

About this clonotype itself: The limits of the CDR3 on the DNA are not certain, so only TCRdb's listed CDR3 is given. The chain combines TRBV7-8 with TRBJ2-1; the DNA was not used to check the table's D call, TRBD1. The CDR3 length is 19 residues, termini included. The V gene's germline CDR1 is SGHVS and CDR2 FQNEAQ. CDR3 loop: CASSFYICSADYSRGEQFF.

This clonotype showed up many times. The rearrangement uses TRBV4-2 and TRBJ2-2; a possible D gene is TRBD2 (5 bases). V lost 4 bases, J lost 4 bases, and 16 bases lay in between. This CDR3 region has 16 residues. CDR1 and CDR2 from the germline V gene are LGHNA and YNFKEQ. The CDR3 sequence: CASSLWESSSTGELFF. As DNA, the CDR3 is TGTGCCAGCAGCCTCTGGGAGAGTTCTTCCACCGGGGAGCTGTTTTTT.

This clonotype was observed many times. The chain is built from TRBV27 and TRBJ2-5; D might be TRBD1 (5 bases). V lost 0 bases to trimming and J lost 4 bases, with 6 bases between them. The V gene's germline CDR1 is MNHEY and CDR2 SMNVEV (reference sequence). The CDR3 has 13 amino acids. The CDR3 sequence is CASSLSTAETQYF. As DNA, the CDR3 is TGTGCCAGCAGTTTATCGACAGCAGAGACCCAGTACTTC.

This clonotype was found many times. The CDR3 protein is CASSLAVGQANTGELFF. The CDR3 nucleotides read TGCGCCAGCAGCTTGGCCGTGGGACAGGCCAACACCGGGGAGCTGTTTTTT. The chain has TRBV5-1 and TRBJ2-2; 8 bases align to TRBD1. Germline V lookup: CDR1 SGHRS, CDR2 YFSETQ. V gave up 0 bases and J gave up 2 bases; unmatched junction bases: 6. The CDR3 totals 17 residues.

This clonotype was seen many times. This chain links TRBV12-3 or TRBV12-4 with TRBJ2-7, with 7 bases that match TRBD2. With V trimmed by 3 bases and J by 3 bases, 8 bases remained unmatched. This CDR3 has 15 residues. CDR3 bases: TGTGCCAGCAGTTTTGCTCCCCCGGGGGGCTACGAGCAGTACTTC. Amino acid sequence: CASSFAPPGGYEQYF.

This clonotype has a count of ten or more. The chain has TRBV6-5 and TRBJ2-6, with TRBD2 as a possible D gene (5 bases). This CDR3 region has 15 residues. CDR1 and CDR2 from the germline V gene are MNHEY and SVGAGI. V was clipped by 7 bases and J by 1 base, with 11 bases between them. CDR3 sequence (DNA): TGTGCCAGCAAGACGCGGAGGTCTGGGGCCAACGTCCTGACTTTC. Amino acids: CASKTRRSGANVLTF.

This clonotype was detected ten times or more. CDR3 loop: CASSTRDSGNTEAFF. CDR3 nucleotide sequence: TGCGCCAGCAGCACCCGGGACAGCGGGAACACTGAAGCTTTCTTT. The chain couples TRBV5-1 to TRBJ1-1; 7 bases map to TRBD1. Unmatched junction bases numbered 7, after V lost 4 bases and J lost 1 base. The germline gives CDR1 SGHRS, CDR2 YFSETQ. This CDR3 is built from 15 residues.

This clonotype was counted at least ten times. The chain is built from TRBV5-1 and TRBJ2-3; D is perhaps TRBD2 (6 bases). This CDR3 has 14 amino acids. Per the germline V gene, CDR1 is SGHRS and CDR2 is YFSETQ. V shed 2 bases and J shed 1 base, with 8 bases lying between them. In DNA form, the CDR3 reads TGCGCCAGCAGCTTTAGCGGTGGCACAGATACGCAGTATTTT. Encoded protein: CASSFSGGTDTQYF.

Ten or more counts support this clonotype. The V call is TRBV7-9, the J call TRBJ2-2; D may be TRBD1 (6 bases). Trimming took off 2 bases at V and 6 bases at J, with 16 bases between the two ends. CDR3 size: 16 residues. Germline CDR1 reads SEHNR; CDR2 reads FQNEAQ (reference sequence). CDR3 protein: CASSLIGGLYAGELFF. CDR3 DNA: TGTGCCAGCAGCTTAATAGGGGGATTATACGCCGGGGAGCTGTTTTTT. The full variable domain, in which reference TRBV7-9 and TRBJ2-2 provide the parts outside the CDR3, is DTGVSQNPRHKITKRGQNVTFRCDPISEHNRLYWYRQTLGQGPEFLTYFQNEAQLEKSRLLSDRFSAERPKGSFSTLEIQRTEQGDSAMYLCASSLIGGLYAGELFFGEGSRLTVL.

In this sample, this clonotype turned up many times. The chain is built from TRBV9 and TRBJ2-1; tentative D call: TRBD2 (6 bases). Trimming left V 0 bases short and J 3 bases short, with 10 bases between. This CDR3 contains 15 residues. Germline CDR1 and CDR2: SGDLS and YYNGEE. CDR3 region: CASSVVPGVYNEQFF. CDR3 DNA: TGTGCCAGCAGCGTAGTTCCGGGGGTCTACAATGAGCAGTTCTTC.

This clonotype has at least ten counts. J is TRBJ1-1 and V is TRBV7-8; the D is unclear. The CDR3 length is 14 residues. V lost 1 base, J lost 0 bases, and 6 bases lay in between. Per the germline V gene, CDR1 is SGHVS and CDR2 is FQNEAQ. CDR3 protein: CASSLEGLNTEAFF. As DNA, the CDR3 is TGTGCCAGCAGCTTAGAGGGCTTGAACACTGAAGCTTTCTTT. The full variable domain, completed using reference TRBV7-8 and TRBJ1-1, is GAGVSQSPRYKVAKRGQDVALRCDPISGHVSLFWYQQALGQGPEFLTYFQNEAQLDKSGLPSDRFFAERPEGSVSTLKIQRTQQEDSAVYLCASSLEGLNTEAFFGQGTRLTVV.

Ten or more counts support this clonotype. This chain links TRBV7-9 with TRBJ1-6; possible D gene TRBD1, 6 bases. V lost 5 bases to trimming and J lost 8 bases, with 19 bases between them. The CDR3 runs to 16 residues. Germline values: CDR1 SEHNR, CDR2 FQNEAQ (reference sequence). The CDR3 here is CASSRERGAMDSPLHF. DNA for the CDR3: TGTGCCAGCAGCCGTGAGAGGGGGGCGATGGATTCACCCCTCCACTTT.

There are many counts of this clonotype. The chain couples TRBV5-1 to TRBJ1-2; TRBD1 matches 9 bases. V shed 4 bases and J 4 bases; nucleotides not matched to a gene: 8. Germline-derived CDR1 and CDR2 are SGHRS and YFSETQ. The CDR3 has 15 residues. CDR3 bases: TGCGCCAGCAGCCCCGGACAGGGGTCAACCTATGGCTACACCTTC. Residues: CASSPGQGSTYGYTF.

In its sample, this clonotype was seen many times. The chain employs TRBV5-1 and TRBJ2-7; D is undetermined. There are 14 residues in the CDR3. Germline assignment: CDR1 SGHRS and CDR2 YFSETQ. V lost 0 bases, J lost 0 bases, and 7 bases lay in between. The CDR3 here is CASSLGWGSYEQYF. The CDR3 DNA sequence: TGCGCCAGCAGCTTGGGGTGGGGCTCCTACGAGCAGTACTTC.

This chain links TRBV7-2 with TRBJ2-1; D gene uncertain. This CDR3 has 15 residues. Trimming shortened V by 1 base and J by 4 bases, and 11 bases separated the two germline ends. Per germline, CDR1 SGHTA and CDR2 FQGNSA. The CDR3 spells CASSLGASSYNEQFF. The CDR3 bases are TGTGCCAGCAGCTTAGGGGCGTCCTCATACAATGAGCAGTTCTTC.

This clonotype was counted ten times or more. The J gene is TRBJ2-3, the V gene TRBV4-1; D possibly corresponds to TRBD1 (6 bases). Per the germline V gene, CDR1 is MGHRA and CDR2 is YSYEKL. The germline V and J ends were trimmed by 0 bases and 0 bases, with 10 bases remaining between them. This CDR3 has 16 residues. CDR3 sequence reads: CASSQETGYSTDTQYF. CDR3 nucleotides: TGCGCCAGCAGCCAAGAAACAGGGTATAGCACAGATACGCAGTATTTT.

In its sample, this clonotype was seen many times. The V call is TRBV20-1, the J call TRBJ1-2; TRBD1 is a possible D gene (5 bases). The germline V gene has CDR1 DFQATT and CDR2 SNEGSKA (reference sequence). This CDR3 comprises 13 residues. Trimming removed 3 bases at V and 6 bases at J, with 14 bases between. CDR3 bases: TGCAGTGCTAGGGAATCGGGACCGAATGGCTACACCTTC. The encoded protein is CSARESGPNGYTF.

This clonotype was detected ten times or more. The rearrangement joins TRBV20-1 to TRBJ1-4, with 10 bases aligning to TRBD1. The V segment lost 3 bases and the J segment 10 bases; nucleotides outside the gene matches: 11. The CDR3 loop spans 15 amino acids. CDR1 is DFQATT, CDR2 SNEGSKA, per germline (reference sequence). The CDR3: CSARAAGTGEGKLFF. In DNA form, the CDR3 reads TGCAGTGCTAGGGCCGCCGGGACAGGGGAGGGAAAACTGTTTTTT.

At least ten counts were recorded for this clonotype. This sequence joins TRBV18 and TRBJ1-1, with TRBD1 matching over 7 bases. From germline, CDR1 is KGHSH and CDR2 LQKENI. The CDR3 sequence is 15 residues long. After removal of 2 bases from V and 1 base from J, the junction contained 4 bases not matched to a gene. The DNA for the CDR3 is TGTGCCAGCTCACCATCGGGACAGCAGAACACTGAAGCTTTCTTT. Amino acids: CASSPSGQQNTEAFF.

At least ten counts were recorded for this clonotype. CDR3: CASSLWDRGYGYTF. The CDR3, as DNA: TGCGCCAGCAGCCTCTGGGACAGGGGATATGGCTACACCTTC. V usage is TRBV5-1 and J usage is TRBJ1-2; 10 bases are a match to TRBD1. J was trimmed by 5 bases and V by 4 bases; bases with no gene match: 5. CDR3 length: 14 residues. CDR1 and CDR2 (germline): SGHRS, YFSETQ.

This clonotype was counted at least ten times. The DNA for the CDR3 is TGTGCCACCAGCCCGGGGATTAGCTCCTACGAGCAGTACTTC. Protein sequence: CATSPGISSYEQYF. The chain carries TRBV15 and TRBJ2-7; perhaps TRBD2 as D (5 bases). The germline gives CDR1 LNHNV, CDR2 YYDKDF (reference sequence). Between the trimmed V and J ends, which lost 5 bases and 0 bases, there was a span of 11 bases. The CDR3 contains 14 residues.